The rows below give T cell receptor beta chains drawn from one sample of a study of vaccination effects on CD4 cells after COVID-19. Some clones are missing from TCRdb's copy, which holds only in-frame ones; the method was immunoSEQ multiplex PCR. The data contain tens of thousands of clones, 78% of them singletons. Antigen specificity for these receptors is unknown. Source: CD4+ T cells from PBMCs cultured without peptide, taken after COVID-19 vaccination. The receptors come from a human donor who received a COVID-19 vaccine. Each CDR3 is given without its conserved first and last residue. For some rows the clone size is stated as once, few or many, or as a class when expanded; others skip it.

size,J,V,CDR3
.,TRBJ2-7,TRBV30,AWSSDSSYEQY
.,TRBJ2-2,TRBV28,ASSFLGSNTGELF
.,TRBJ2-3,TRBV7-2,ASSFEGPDTQY
few,TRBJ1-1,TRBV19,ASSGVGSEAF
few,TRBJ2-5,TRBV20-1,SASYSGAQY
.,TRBJ2-2,TRBV3-1/TRBV3-2,ASSLTQGAGELF
.,TRBJ2-2,TRBV4-1,ASSRSGAVNTGELF
.,TRBJ2-1,TRBV29-1,SVEGTGGYYNEQF
.,TRBJ1-2,TRBV30,AWGAGNYGYT
.,TRBJ1-1,TRBV7-2,ASSPPGGYTEAF
.,TRBJ2-1,TRBV18,ASSPLQGAEQF
.,TRBJ2-1,TRBV6-5,ATAAGRTYNEQF
once,TRBJ1-1,TRBV19,ASTPLFSGTGDWVGGTEAF
.,TRBJ2-4,TRBV4-1,ASSHGQGAKNIQY
.,TRBJ1-4,TRBV28,ASSFGGGTNEKLF
.,TRBJ2-6,TRBV7-9,ASRFGDSGANVLT
.,TRBJ1-1,TRBV28,ASRGRTEAF
few,TRBJ2-3,TRBV28,ASTPFVGGRDTQY
.,TRBJ2-3,TRBV30,AWSSDGGATDTQY
.,TRBJ2-7,TRBV11-1,ASSPRTRGEQY
.,TRBJ1-5,TRBV5-1,ASSPGTGNQPQH
medium-sized,TRBJ1-2,TRBV3-1/TRBV3-2,ASSRTDGGGYT
.,TRBJ2-1,TRBV24-1,ATSASTSGVYNEQF
.,TRBJ1-2,TRBV7-2,ASSLTGGAYGYT
.,TRBJ1-2,TRBV6-5,ASSPVGPYGYT
.,TRBJ1-2,TRBV30,AWSADRGTRGYT
.,TRBJ2-1,TRBV27,ASSLETHGEQF
few,TRBJ1-6,TRBV5-6,ASSRGVYNSPLH
.,TRBJ1-3,TRBV6-1,ASSEHQPGGSGNTIY
once,TRBJ2-7,TRBV13,ASSSTAAEQY
.,TRBJ2-7,TRBV6-2/TRBV6-3,ASSYFGLSDRVYEQY
.,TRBJ2-2,TRBV4-1,ASSQGGLRGTGELF
.,TRBJ2-7,TRBV29-1,SVVTSGTYEQY
.,TRBJ2-7,TRBV9,ASSAQASGRYEQY
.,TRBJ2-7,TRBV3-1/TRBV3-2,ASSQDVTEHYEQY
.,TRBJ2-5,TRBV6-1,ASSEERTSGGQQETQY
.,TRBJ1-2,TRBV7-9,ASSITGLDGYT
.,TRBJ2-7,TRBV3-1/TRBV3-2,ASSLGPKGQY
.,TRBJ2-1,TRBV25-1,ASSERWEQF
.,TRBJ1-1,TRBV5-5,ASSMGRLRNTEAF